This entry concerns a single T cell receptor (beta chain). A few counts support this clone. Its specific antigen is unknown. Base qualities are not provided; no much larger clone lies one nucleotide away. Using the immunoSEQ assay, TCRB CDR3 regions were amplified from roughly 1.9 micrograms of genomic DNA, or from all available DNA when less than that was on hand. For multiplex PCR, 60 forward primers for TCR V beta segments and 13 reverse primers for J beta segments were used. To estimate reads per starting template, synthetic control templates were spiked into each sample at limiting dilution. The Illumina HiSeq System generated 87 bp sequencing reads. In the original analysis: PCR and sequencing errors were removed by merging closely related sequences with a nearest neighbor algorithm. TCR overlap was defined as the percentage of unique tumor TCR beta sequences that were also present in the same patient's peripheral blood. In TCRdb, the immuneACCESS table is reduced to in-frame sequences with V and J assigned. These tables do not hold every clone; where another copy was compared, an unresolved V gene accounts for under half, and the others remain unexplained. That table gives V, J and clone size, and the DNA gave D and trimming. The sample profile shows about 76,000 clones; roughly 84% of them were found once. 2% to 2.5% of the sample goes to the ten largest clones.

These data come from a study of glioma-infiltrating T cells after dendritic cell vaccination (dated by TCRdb to 2015 to 2016). Context from the whole study: The cohort comprised 15 or so glioblastoma patients from Phase I and II dendritic cell vaccination trials, 9 newly diagnosed and 6 with recurrent disease. Survival after dendritic cell vaccination was correlated with TCR sequencing metrics such as TIL content and the overlap between tumor and blood repertoires. Three intradermal dendritic cell vaccine injections were administered to patients at biweekly intervals in the arm below the axilla. In glioblastoma patients vaccinated with dendritic cells, deep sequencing of TCR beta CDR3 regions served to measure tumor-infiltrating lymphocyte content and to compare repertoires between tumor and blood. Between about 2002 and 2013, the patients were given dendritic cell vaccination pulsed with autologous tumor lysate. The vaccine consisted of monocyte-derived dendritic cells cultured less than 9 days with IL-4 and GM-CSF, then pulsed overnight with autologous tumor lysate. General study outcomes and caveats: The cohort was small and heterogeneous, with few patients having full blood and tumor sets and even fewer initial-recurrent tumor pairs. Longer time to progression and overall survival after dendritic cell vaccination were predicted by higher estimated pretreatment TIL content. No direct relationship between TCR clonality and survival was found, suggesting a diverse polyclonal response may matter. The three-group TCR overlap response model was characterized as speculative, and prospective validation of the model was stated to be required.

CDR1 and CDR2, looked up from the germline V gene, are SGHTA and FQGNSA. The CDR3 starts with the cysteine, ends with the phenylalanine, and has 16 residues. Solely the CDR3 DNA is kept, with 48 bases framed from the first base. From V the trimming removes 4 bases and from J it removes 4 bases, while the gene matches leave 9 bases of the junction unaccounted for. The sample's time point, from its label and the paper: after dendritic cell vaccination, including at tumor progression/relapse. Patients were selected for having adequate residual fresh-frozen tumor tissue and more than two years of available survival data. Although molecular status otherwise differed among the glioblastoma patients, no patient had an isocitrate dehydrogenase mutation. PBMC were collected before vaccination, two weeks after the third vaccination, and at tumor progression if progression occurred. The Qiagen DNeasy Blood extraction Kit was used for extraction of genomic DNA.

This clonotype was sampled from a human donor with glioblastoma. In this chain, TRBV7-2 is recombined with TRBJ2-3; 9 central nucleotides agree with TRBD2. Sequenced here: blood, sampled after dendritic cell vaccination. CDR3 loop: CASSWGGGRAADTQYF. The DNA sequence is TGTGCCAGCAGCTGGGGGGGCGGGAGGGCCGCAGATACGCAGTATTTT.